A single TCR beta chain is shown here with its context. Its target is unknown. These data originate in a study of cytomegalovirus exposure and HLA in healthy donors. At the level of the study: Under 90% of some 390 genotyped donors fell in the Caucasian-associated ancestry cluster.

The study, taken as a whole, reports: Indistinguishability led to the exclusion of some V segments, TRBV6-2 and TRBV6-3 included. Analyses of presence/absence relied on an assumption of roughly uniform sequencing depth across donors.

Donors showed nominal health when sampled, although they likely had unrecorded immune exposures. V was pared by 0 bases and J by 3 bases, with 4 bases of the junction left unmatched. Germline CDR1 reads MNHNY; CDR2 reads SVGAGI (reference sequence). CDR3 length equals 16 residues. Primers: 60 Vbeta forward and 13 Jbeta reverse. The data were produced by immunoSEQ multiplex PCR, yet TCRdb's version contains in-frame clones alone and is incomplete. The sample yields some 67,000 clones, around 80% seen once. Sequencing was carried out using PBMCs. The chain uses TRBV6-6 and TRBJ2-7; TRBD2 aligns across 11 bases. The TCR sequence derives from a man aged 35 to 55 in good health and CMV-seronegative. CDR3: CASSYSASGRFYEQYF. CDR3 DNA sequence: TGTGCCAGCAGTTACTCGGCTAGCGGGAGGTTCTACGAGCAGTACTTC.